These 14 T cell receptor beta chains came from one sample sequenced in a study of long-term antiretroviral therapy in people with HIV. Survey-level resolution applied to immunoSEQ assay v3.0. Only in-frame clones appear in the TCRdb table, and some are missing; sequencing was by immunoSEQ multiplex PCR. The repertoire holds roughly 38,000 clones, with less than 85% as singletons. Specimen: unsorted PBMCs, collected 3.4 years after starting antiretroviral therapy. The receptors originated from a man between 25 and 39 years old with HIV.

This clone was recorded only once. The rearrangement links TRBV18 to TRBJ2-7, with 9 nucleotides matching TRBD1. V dropped 2 bases and J dropped 5; count of bases not matched to a gene: 4. This CDR3 spans 14 amino acids. Germline loops: CDR1 KGHSH, CDR2 LQKENI. The CDR3 protein is CASSPRTGVDEQYF. The DNA of the CDR3 is TGTGCCAGCTCACCAAGGACAGGGGTGGACGAGCAGTACTTC.

J is TRBJ1-1 and V is TRBV4-2, with D maybe TRBD1 (6 bases). Germline V lookup: CDR1 LGHNA, CDR2 YNFKEQ. CDR3 length: 14 amino acids. The V end lost 2 bases, the J end lost 11 bases, and 18 bases lay between the germline ends. CDR3 nucleotide sequence: TGTGCCAGCAGCCAACAGACAGGAAACGAACCGGCTTTCTTT. Translated, it gives CASSQQTGNEPAFF.

A remark on this clone: Other DNA variants within this sample encode the same CDR3. The chain joins TRBV18 to TRBJ2-1, with 11 bases matching TRBD2. V gave up 3 bases and J gave up 7 bases; unmatched junction bases: 5. The CDR3 runs to 15 residues. Germline lookup yields CDR1 KGHSH and CDR2 LQKENI. The CDR3 sequence: CASSPSLAGGNEQFF. In DNA form, the CDR3 reads TGTGCCAGCTCACCCTCCCTAGCGGGAGGAAATGAGCAGTTCTTC. The full variable domain, completed using reference TRBV18 and TRBJ2-1, is NAGVMQNPRHLVRRRGQEARLRCSPMKGHSHVYWYRQLPEEGLKFMVYLQKENIIDESGMPKERFSAEFPKEGPSILRIQQVVRGDSAAYFCASSPSLAGGNEQFFGPGTRLTVL.

This rearrangement joins TRBV12-5 to TRBJ2-6; no clear D gene. Trimming took 3 bases from V and 0 from J, leaving 6 bases between them. The length of the CDR3 is 15 residues. Germline loops: CDR1 LGHNT, CDR2 FRNRAP. The CDR3 DNA sequence: TGTGCTAGTGGTTTACCGTACTCTGGGGCCAACGTCCTGACTTTC. It is translated as CASGLPYSGANVLTF.

V and J are TRBV28 and TRBJ1-2; 11 bases are shared with TRBD1. V gave up 7 bases and J gave up 7 bases; unmatched junction bases: 2. The length of the CDR3 is 12 residues. Germline CDR1 MDHEN, CDR2 SYDVKM. CDR3 region: CASMDRGPGYTF. The CDR3, as DNA: TGTGCCAGCATGGACAGGGGGCCTGGCTACACCTTC.

V usage is TRBV28 and J usage is TRBJ2-5; no clear D gene. Trimming left V 5 bases short and J 3 bases short, with 10 bases between. Looked up from germline, CDR1 is MDHEN and CDR2 is SYDVKM. The CDR3 length is 13 residues. CDR3 amino acids: CASSRGNEETQYF. The CDR3 bases are TGTGCCAGCAGTCGCGGCAATGAAGAGACCCAGTACTTC.

The chain employs TRBV5-4 and TRBJ1-3; weak D call: TRBD1 (5 bases). Germline V gives CDR1 SGHNT, CDR2 YYREEE (reference sequence). V dropped 0 bases and J dropped 2 bases, with 9 bases sitting between them. The CDR3 runs to 15 residues. The CDR3 nucleotides are TGTGCCAGCAGCTTGGCAGGGAAAGCTGGAAACACCATATATTTT. Translating it yields CASSLAGKAGNTIYF.

V gene TRBV19 combines with J gene TRBJ2-5; 12 bases are shared with TRBD1. CDR3 length equals 14 residues. Germline V gene sequence: CDR1 LNHDA, CDR2 SQIVND (reference sequence). V was clipped by 11 bases and J by 5 bases; unmatched bases: 9. The CDR3 protein is CAAGTGGVYETQYF. In DNA form, the CDR3 reads TGTGCCGCCGGGACAGGGGGCGTTTATGAGACCCAGTACTTC.

The chain couples TRBV10-2 to TRBJ2-1; TRBD2 matches at 8 bases. The germline CDR1 and CDR2 sequences are WSHSY and SAAADI. After removal of 5 bases from V and 4 bases from J, the junction contained 4 bases not matched to a gene. The CDR3 has 14 amino acids. DNA for the CDR3: TGCGCCAGCAGTCGCTCTAGCGGGTACAATGAGCAGTTCTTC. It translates to CASSRSSGYNEQFF.

This rearrangement joins TRBV7-9 to TRBJ2-3, with 11 bases aligning to TRBD2. The ends lost 0 bases at V and 4 bases at J; junction bases unmatched: 12. Germline V gene sequence: CDR1 SEHNR, CDR2 FQNEAQ (reference sequence). This CDR3 has 19 amino acids. For the CDR3, the DNA is TGTGCCAGCAGCTTAGCTAGCGGGAGGGTAGAGGCGGTTCCAGATACGCAGTATTTT. Protein product: CASSLASGRVEAVPDTQYF.

DNA of the CDR3: TGCGCCAGCAGCCAACTGACAGAGGAAAAACTGTTTTTT. Protein sequence: CASSQLTEEKLFF. The chain recombines TRBV4-3 with TRBJ1-4, with TRBD1 as a possible D gene (5 bases). In germline, CDR1 is LGHNA, CDR2 YSLEER. This CDR3 is built from 13 residues. Trimming pared 2 bases from V and 8 bases from J, leaving 9 bases between.

The chain joins TRBV6-5 to TRBJ2-2; tentative D call: TRBD2 (6 bases). V was clipped by 8 bases and J by 4 bases, with 14 bases between them. CDR3 length equals 14 residues. Germline lookup yields CDR1 MNHEY and CDR2 SVGAGI. The CDR3 spells CASGSGDVTGELFF. In DNA form, the CDR3 reads TGTGCCAGCGGGTCGGGAGACGTCACCGGGGAGCTGTTTTTT.

The chain is built from TRBV7-2 and TRBJ2-3, with 10 nucleotides matching TRBD2. The CDR3 is 17 residues long. Losses at the gene ends were 1 base for V and 2 bases for J; bases not matched to a gene: 6. CDR1 and CDR2 from the germline V gene are SGHTA and FQGNSA. The CDR3 loop reads CASSLDLLAGYTDTQYF. CDR3 coding DNA: TGTGCCAGCAGCTTAGACTTACTAGCGGGATACACAGATACGCAGTATTTT.

The gene calls are TRBV28 and TRBJ2-7; 14 nucleotides align to TRBD2. CDR1 and CDR2 (germline): MDHEN, SYDVKM. V lost 3 bases and J lost 5; bases outside the gene matches: 9. There are 17 residues in the CDR3. The CDR3 nucleotides are TGTGCCAGCAGTTTGGATACTGGACTAGCGGGAGGCGACGAGCAGTACTTC. Amino acids: CASSLDTGLAGGDEQYF.